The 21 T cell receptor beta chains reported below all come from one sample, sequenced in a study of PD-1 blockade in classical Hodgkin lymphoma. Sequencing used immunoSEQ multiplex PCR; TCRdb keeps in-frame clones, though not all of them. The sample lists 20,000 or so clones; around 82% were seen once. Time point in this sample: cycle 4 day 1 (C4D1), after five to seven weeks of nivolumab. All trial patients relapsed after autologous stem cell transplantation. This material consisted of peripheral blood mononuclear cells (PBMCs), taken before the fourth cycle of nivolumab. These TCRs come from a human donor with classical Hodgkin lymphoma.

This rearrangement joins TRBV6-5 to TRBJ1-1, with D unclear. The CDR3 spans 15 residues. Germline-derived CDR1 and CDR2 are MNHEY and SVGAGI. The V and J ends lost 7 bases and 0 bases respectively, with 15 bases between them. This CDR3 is CASTGGTWMNTEAFF. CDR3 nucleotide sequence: TGTGCCAGCACCGGAGGCACGTGGATGAACACTGAAGCTTTCTTT.

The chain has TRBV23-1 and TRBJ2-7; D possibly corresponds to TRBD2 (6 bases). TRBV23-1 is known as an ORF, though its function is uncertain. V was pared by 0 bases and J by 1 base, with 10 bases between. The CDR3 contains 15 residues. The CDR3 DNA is TGCGCCAGCAGTCAATCGAGGGACTTTTCCTACGAGCAGTACTTC. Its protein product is CASSQSRDFSYEQYF.

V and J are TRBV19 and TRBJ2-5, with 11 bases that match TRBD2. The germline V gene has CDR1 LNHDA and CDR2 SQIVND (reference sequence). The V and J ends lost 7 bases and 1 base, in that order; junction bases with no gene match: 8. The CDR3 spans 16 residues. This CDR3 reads CASTDLAGGLQETQYF. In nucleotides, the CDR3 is TGTGCCAGTACCGATCTAGCGGGGGGCCTCCAAGAGACCCAGTACTTC. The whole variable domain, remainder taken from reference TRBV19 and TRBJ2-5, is DGGITQSPKYLFRKEGQNVTLSCEQNLNHDAMYWYRQDPGQGLRLIYYSQIVNDFQKGDIAEGYSVSREKKESFPLTVTSAQKNPTAFYLCASTDLAGGLQETQYFGPGTRLLVL.

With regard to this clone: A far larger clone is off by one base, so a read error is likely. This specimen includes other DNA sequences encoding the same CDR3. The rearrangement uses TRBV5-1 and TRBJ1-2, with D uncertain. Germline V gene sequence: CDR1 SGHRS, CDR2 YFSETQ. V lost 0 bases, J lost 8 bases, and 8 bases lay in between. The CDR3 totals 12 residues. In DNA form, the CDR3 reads TGCGCCAGCAGCTTGGAGGGTTGGGGCTACACCTTC. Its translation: CASSLEGWGYTF. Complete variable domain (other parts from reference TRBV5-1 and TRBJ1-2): KAGVTQTPRYLIKTRGQQVTLSCSPISGHRSVSWYQQTPGQGLQFLFEYFSETQRNKGNFPGRFSGRQFSNSRSEMNVSTLELGDSALYLCASSLEGWGYTFGSGTRLTVV.

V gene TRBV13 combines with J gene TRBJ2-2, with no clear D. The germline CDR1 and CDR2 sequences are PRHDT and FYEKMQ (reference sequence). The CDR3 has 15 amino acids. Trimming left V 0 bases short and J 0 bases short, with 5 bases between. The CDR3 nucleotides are TGTGCCAGCAGCTTAGGCCGGACGAACACCGGGGAGCTGTTTTTT. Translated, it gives CASSLGRTNTGELFF.

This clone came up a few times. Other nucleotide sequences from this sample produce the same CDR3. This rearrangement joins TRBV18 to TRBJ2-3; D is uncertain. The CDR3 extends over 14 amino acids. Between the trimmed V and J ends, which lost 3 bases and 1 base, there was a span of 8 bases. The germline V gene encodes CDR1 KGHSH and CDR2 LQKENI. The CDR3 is CASSPGQGTDTQYF. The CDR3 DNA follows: TGTGCCAGCTCACCTGGTCAGGGCACAGATACGCAGTATTTT.

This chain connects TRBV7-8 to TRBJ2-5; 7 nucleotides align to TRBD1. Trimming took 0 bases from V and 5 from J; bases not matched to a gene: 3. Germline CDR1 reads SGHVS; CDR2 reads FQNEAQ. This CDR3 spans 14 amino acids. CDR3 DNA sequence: TGTGCCAGCAGCTTAGCAGGGGGCTGGGAGACCCAGTACTTC. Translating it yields CASSLAGGWETQYF.

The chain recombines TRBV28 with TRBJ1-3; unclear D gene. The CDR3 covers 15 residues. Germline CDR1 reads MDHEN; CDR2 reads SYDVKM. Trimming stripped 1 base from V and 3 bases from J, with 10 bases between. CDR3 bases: TGTGCCAGCAGTTTATCGCGGACCCTTGGAAACACCATATATTTT. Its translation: CASSLSRTLGNTIYF.

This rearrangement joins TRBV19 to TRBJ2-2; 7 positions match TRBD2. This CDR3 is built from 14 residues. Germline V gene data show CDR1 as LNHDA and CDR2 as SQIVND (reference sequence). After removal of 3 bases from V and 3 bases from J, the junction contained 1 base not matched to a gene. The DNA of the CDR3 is TGTGCCAGTAGTATCCGGGGGGACACCGGGGAGCTGTTTTTT. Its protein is CASSIRGDTGELFF.

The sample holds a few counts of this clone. The CDR3 spells CASSLIAGDHNEQFF. The CDR3 DNA reads as TGTGCCAGCAGCTTAATAGCGGGAGATCACAATGAGCAGTTCTTC. This chain joins TRBV5-5 and TRBJ2-1; 9 positions agree with TRBD2. Germline CDR1 is SGHKS and CDR2 is YYEKEE (reference sequence). The junction had 5 bases not matched to a gene; V was cut back by 2 bases and J by 5 bases. The CDR3 extends over 15 amino acids.

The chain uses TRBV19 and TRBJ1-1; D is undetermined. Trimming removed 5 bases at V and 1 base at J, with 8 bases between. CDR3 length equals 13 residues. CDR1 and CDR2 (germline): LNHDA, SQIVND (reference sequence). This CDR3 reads CASSWQKNTEAFF. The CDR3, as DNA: TGTGCCAGTAGTTGGCAGAAGAACACTGAAGCTTTCTTT. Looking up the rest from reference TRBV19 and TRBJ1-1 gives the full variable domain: DGGITQSPKYLFRKEGQNVTLSCEQNLNHDAMYWYRQDPGQGLRLIYYSQIVNDFQKGDIAEGYSVSREKKESFPLTVTSAQKNPTAFYLCASSWQKNTEAFFGQGTRLTVV.

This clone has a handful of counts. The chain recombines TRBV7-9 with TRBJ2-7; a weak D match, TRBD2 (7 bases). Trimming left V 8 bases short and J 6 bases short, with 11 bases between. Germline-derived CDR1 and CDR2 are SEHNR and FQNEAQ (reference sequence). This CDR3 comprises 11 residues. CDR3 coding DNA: TGTGCCAGCGGGGGGGGCCTCGAGCAGTACTTC. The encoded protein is CASGGGLEQYF.

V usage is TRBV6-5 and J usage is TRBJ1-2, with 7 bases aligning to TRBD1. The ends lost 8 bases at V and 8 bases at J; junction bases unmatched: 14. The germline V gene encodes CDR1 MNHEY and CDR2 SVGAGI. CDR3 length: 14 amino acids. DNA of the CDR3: TGTGCCAGCTCGCCCCAAGGGGGCGCCGGGGGCTACACCTTC. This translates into CASSPQGGAGGYTF.

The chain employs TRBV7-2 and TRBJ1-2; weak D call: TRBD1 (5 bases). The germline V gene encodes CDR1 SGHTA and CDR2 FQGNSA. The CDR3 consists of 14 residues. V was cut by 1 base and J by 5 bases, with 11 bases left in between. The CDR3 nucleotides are TGTGCCAGCAGCTTAGATGGCAGGGTTTATGGCTACACCTTC. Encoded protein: CASSLDGRVYGYTF. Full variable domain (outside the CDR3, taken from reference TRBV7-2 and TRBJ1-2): GAGVSQSPSNKVTEKGKDVELRCDPISGHTALYWYRQSLGQGLEFLIYFQGNSAPDKSGLPSDRFSAERTGGSVSTLTIQRTQQEDSAVYLCASSLDGRVYGYTFGSGTRLTVV.

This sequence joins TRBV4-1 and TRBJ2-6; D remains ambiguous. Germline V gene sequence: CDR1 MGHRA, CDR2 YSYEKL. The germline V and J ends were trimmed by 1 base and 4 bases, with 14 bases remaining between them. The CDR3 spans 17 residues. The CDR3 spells CASSQVRVAKGANVLTF. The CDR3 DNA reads TGCGCCAGCAGCCAAGTTAGGGTCGCGAAGGGGGCCAACGTCCTGACTTTC.

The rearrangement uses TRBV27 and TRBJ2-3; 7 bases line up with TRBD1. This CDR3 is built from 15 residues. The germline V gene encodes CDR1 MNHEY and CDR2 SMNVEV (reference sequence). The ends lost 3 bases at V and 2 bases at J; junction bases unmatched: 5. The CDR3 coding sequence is TGTGCCAGCAGTTTTACAGGGGAGCCCACAGATACGCAGTATTTT. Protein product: CASSFTGEPTDTQYF.

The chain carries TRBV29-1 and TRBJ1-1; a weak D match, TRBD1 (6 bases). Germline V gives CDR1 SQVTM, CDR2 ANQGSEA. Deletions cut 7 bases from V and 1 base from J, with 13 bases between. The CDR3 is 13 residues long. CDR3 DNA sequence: TGCAGCGCACACAGGGACCCGAACACTGAAGCTTTCTTT. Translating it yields CSAHRDPNTEAFF.

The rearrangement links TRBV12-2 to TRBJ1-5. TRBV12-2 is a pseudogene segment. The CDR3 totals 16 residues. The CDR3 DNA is TGTGCAAGTCGCTTAGGGACTCCTGGATCCAATCAGCCCCAGCATTTT. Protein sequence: CASRLGTPGSNQPQHF.

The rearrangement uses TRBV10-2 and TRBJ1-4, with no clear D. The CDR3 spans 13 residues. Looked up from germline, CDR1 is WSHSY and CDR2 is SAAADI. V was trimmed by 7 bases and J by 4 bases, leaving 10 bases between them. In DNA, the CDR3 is TGCGCCAGCACCCGGTCGAATAATGAAAAACTGTTTTTT. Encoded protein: CASTRSNNEKLFF.

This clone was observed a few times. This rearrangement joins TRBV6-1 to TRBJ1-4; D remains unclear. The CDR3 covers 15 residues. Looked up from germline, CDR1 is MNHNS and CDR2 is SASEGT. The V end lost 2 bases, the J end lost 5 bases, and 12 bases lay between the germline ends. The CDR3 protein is CASSEKGFGNEKLFF. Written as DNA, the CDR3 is TGTGCCAGCAGTGAAAAAGGGTTCGGGAATGAAAAACTGTTTTTT.

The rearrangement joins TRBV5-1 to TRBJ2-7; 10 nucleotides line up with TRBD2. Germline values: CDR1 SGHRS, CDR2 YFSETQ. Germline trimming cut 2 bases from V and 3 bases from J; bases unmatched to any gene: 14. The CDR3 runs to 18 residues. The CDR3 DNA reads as TGCGCCAGCAGCTTAGAACTAGCGGGACATGGGCCCCACTACGAGCAGTACTTC. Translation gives CASSLELAGHGPHYEQYF.